This T cell receptor beta chain was identified in a study of blood T cell repertoires in COVID-19. Trimming cost V 1 base and J 0 bases, with 9 bases left between them. The CDR3 spans 15 residues. CDR1 is MGHRA, CDR2 YSYEKL, per germline. Under the authors' procedure: Amplification of reference gene primers provided the estimated nucleated cell counts. TCRdb keeps only in-frame clones here, not all; method: immunoSEQ multiplex PCR. V and J calls and clone size are copied from that table; D and trimming were computed from the DNA. The data contain approximately 120,000 clones, 77% of them singletons. The chain combines TRBV4-1 with TRBJ1-2; D perhaps matches TRBD1 (5 bases). The clonotype originates from a man of 80 years or more with acute or convalescent COVID-19. Sequenced sample: peripheral blood. CDR3 sequence (DNA): TGCGCCAGCAGCCAAGCCTCGACAGCTAACTATGGCTACACCTTC. This codes for CASSQASTANYGYTF.